This TCR beta chain was recovered during a study of vaccination and CD4 T cells after COVID-19. Specified treatment: approximately nine-day PBMC culture with coronavirus spike peptide pools or control peptides (ViraFEST assay). The Oncomine TCR Beta short-read assay was applied to DNA of cultured CD4+ T cells. MiXCR, run by TCRdb on the PCR reads, gives a single entry per CDR3 protein. The profile shows some 14,000 distinct CDR3 sequences, 55% to 80% of them singletons. Germline values: CDR1 LNHDA, CDR2 SQIVND (reference sequence). Trimming removed 5 bases from V and 6 bases from J; junction bases left unmatched: 10. The CDR3 length is 14 residues. This clonotype appeared a single time. Its cognate antigen is unknown.

What was sequenced was CD4+ T cells from blood, cultured in vitro. The chain has TRBV19 and TRBJ2-7; 7 bases line up with TRBD2. The TCR sequence derives from a human donor who had recovered from COVID-19. DNA for the CDR3: TGTGCCAGTAGTCCCCGGACTAGTCTGGGCGAGCAGTACTTC. This translates into CASSPRTSLGEQYF.